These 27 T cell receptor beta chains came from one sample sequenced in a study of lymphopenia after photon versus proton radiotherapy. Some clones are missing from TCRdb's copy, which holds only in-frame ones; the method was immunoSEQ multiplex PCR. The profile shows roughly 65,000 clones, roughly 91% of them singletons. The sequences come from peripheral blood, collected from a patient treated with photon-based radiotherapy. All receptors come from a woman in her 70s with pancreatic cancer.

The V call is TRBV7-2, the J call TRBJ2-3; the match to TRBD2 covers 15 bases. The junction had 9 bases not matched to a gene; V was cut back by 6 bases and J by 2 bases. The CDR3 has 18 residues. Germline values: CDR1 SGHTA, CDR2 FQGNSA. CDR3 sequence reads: CASRPPGLAGGFTDTQYF. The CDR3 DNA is TGTGCCAGCAGACCTCCGGGACTAGCGGGAGGATTCACAGATACGCAGTATTTT.

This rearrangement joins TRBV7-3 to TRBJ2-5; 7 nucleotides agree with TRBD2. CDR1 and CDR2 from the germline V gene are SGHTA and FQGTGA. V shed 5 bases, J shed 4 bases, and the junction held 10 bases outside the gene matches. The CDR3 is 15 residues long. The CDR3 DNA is TGTGCCAGCAGCCCAGAGGGAGGGGTGGGAGAGACCCAGTACTTC. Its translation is CASSPEGGVGETQYF.

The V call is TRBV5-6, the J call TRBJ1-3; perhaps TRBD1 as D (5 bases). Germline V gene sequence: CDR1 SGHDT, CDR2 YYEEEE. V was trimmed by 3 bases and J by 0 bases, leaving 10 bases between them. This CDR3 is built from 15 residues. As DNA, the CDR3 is TGTGCCAGCAGCTCGGGACGGATCTCTGGAAACACCATATATTTT. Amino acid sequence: CASSSGRISGNTIYF.

The CDR3 sequence: CASGSPGGRQNGYTF. The CDR3 DNA is TGTGCCAGCGGGAGCCCGGGAGGCCGCCAAAATGGCTACACCTTC. This chain joins TRBV28 and TRBJ1-2; D remains unclear. The CDR3 is 15 amino acids. V lost 8 bases to trimming and J lost 6 bases, with 22 bases between them. CDR1 is MDHEN, CDR2 SYDVKM, per germline.

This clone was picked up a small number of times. Here the CDR3 reads CAIGTSGNSGDIQYF. In DNA, the CDR3 is TGTGCCATCGGGACTAGCGGAAACTCCGGGGACATTCAGTACTTC. V and J are TRBV28 and TRBJ2-4; 11 bases line up with TRBD2. The CDR3 is made up of 15 amino acids. V lost 10 bases and J lost 8; bases outside the gene matches: 13. Germline lookup yields CDR1 MDHEN and CDR2 SYDVKM.

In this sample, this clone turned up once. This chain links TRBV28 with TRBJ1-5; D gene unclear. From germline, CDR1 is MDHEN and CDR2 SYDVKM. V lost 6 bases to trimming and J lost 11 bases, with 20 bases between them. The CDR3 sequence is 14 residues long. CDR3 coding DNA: TGTGCCAGCAGCATCACTTTTTCTCATAGGACCCAGCATTTT. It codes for CASSITFSHRTQHF.

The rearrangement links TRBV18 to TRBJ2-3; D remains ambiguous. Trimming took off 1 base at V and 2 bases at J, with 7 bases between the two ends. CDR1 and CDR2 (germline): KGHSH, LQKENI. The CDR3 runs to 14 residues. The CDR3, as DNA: TGTGCCAGCTCACCACGGAGTAACACAGATACGCAGTATTTT. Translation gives CASSPRSNTDTQYF.

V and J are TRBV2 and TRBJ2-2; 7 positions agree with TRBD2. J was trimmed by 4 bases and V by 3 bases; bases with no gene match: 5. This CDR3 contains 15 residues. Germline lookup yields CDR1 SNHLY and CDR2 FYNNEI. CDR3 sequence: CASSEIQRGTGELFF. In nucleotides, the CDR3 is TGTGCCAGCAGTGAGATACAGCGGGGCACCGGGGAGCTGTTTTTT.

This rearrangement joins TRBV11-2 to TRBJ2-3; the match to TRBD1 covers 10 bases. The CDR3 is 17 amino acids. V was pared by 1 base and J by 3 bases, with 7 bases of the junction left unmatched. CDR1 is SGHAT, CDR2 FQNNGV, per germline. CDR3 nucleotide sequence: TGTGCCAGCAGCTTAGGGCGACAGGGGGCGCGTACAGATACGCAGTATTTT. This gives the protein CASSLGRQGARTDTQYF.

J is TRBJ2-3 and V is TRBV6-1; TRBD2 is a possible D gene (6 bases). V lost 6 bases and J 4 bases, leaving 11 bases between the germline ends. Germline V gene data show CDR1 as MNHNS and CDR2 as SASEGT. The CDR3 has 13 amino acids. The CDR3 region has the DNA TGTGCCAGCAGCCCGCGGGGTCCAGATACGCAGTATTTT. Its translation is CASSPRGPDTQYF.

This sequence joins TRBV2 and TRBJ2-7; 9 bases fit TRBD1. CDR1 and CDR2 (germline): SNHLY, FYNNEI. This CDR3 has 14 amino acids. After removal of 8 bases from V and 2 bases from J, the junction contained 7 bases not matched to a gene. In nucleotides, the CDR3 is TGTGCCAGCGGACGACAGGGGGGAACCTACGAGCAGTACTTC. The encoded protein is CASGRQGGTYEQYF.

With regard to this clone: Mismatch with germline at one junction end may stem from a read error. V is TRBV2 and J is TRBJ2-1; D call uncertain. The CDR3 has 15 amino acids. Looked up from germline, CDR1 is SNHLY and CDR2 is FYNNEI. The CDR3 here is CASGEVWVSYNEQFF. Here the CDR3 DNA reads TGTGCCAGCGGTGAAGTGTGGGTGTCCTACAATGAGCAGTTCTTC.

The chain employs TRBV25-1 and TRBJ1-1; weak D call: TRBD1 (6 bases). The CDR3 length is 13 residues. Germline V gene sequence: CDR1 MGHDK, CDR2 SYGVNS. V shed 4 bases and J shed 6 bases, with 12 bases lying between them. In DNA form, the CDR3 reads TGTGCCAGCAGTGGAACAGGGTCTGCTGAAGCTTTCTTT. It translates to CASSGTGSAEAFF.

Here the CDR3 reads CASSPLTGSGGYTF. In DNA form, the CDR3 reads TGTGCCAGCAGCCCTCTGACAGGGTCCGGTGGCTACACCTTC. The J gene is TRBJ1-2, the V gene TRBV7-2, with 7 bases identical to TRBD1. The ends lost 5 bases at V and 7 bases at J; junction bases unmatched: 10. The CDR3 loop spans 14 amino acids. The germline V gene encodes CDR1 SGHTA and CDR2 FQGNSA. Complete variable domain (other parts from reference TRBV7-2 and TRBJ1-2): GAGVSQSPSNKVTEKGKDVELRCDPISGHTALYWYRQSLGQGLEFLIYFQGNSAPDKSGLPSDRFSAERTGGSVSTLTIQRTQQEDSAVYLCASSPLTGSGGYTFGSGTRLTVV.

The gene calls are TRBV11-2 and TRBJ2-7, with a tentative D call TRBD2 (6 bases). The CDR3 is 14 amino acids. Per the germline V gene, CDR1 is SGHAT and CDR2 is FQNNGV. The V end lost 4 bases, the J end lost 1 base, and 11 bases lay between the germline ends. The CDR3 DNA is TGTGCCAGCAGCTCTTTGCGGGAATCCTACGAGCAGTACTTC. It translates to CASSSLRESYEQYF. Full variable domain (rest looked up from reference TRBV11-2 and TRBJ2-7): EAGVAQSPRYKIIEKRQSVAFWCNPISGHATLYWYQQILGQGPKLLIQFQNNGVVDDSQLPKDRFSAERLKGVDSTLKIQPAKLEDSAVYLCASSSLRESYEQYFGPGTRLTVT.

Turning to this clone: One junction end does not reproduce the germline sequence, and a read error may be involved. CDR3 protein: CASSDSGSF. DNA for the CDR3: TGTGCCAGCAGTGACTCCGGGAGCTTT. The V gene is TRBV6-4, the J gene TRBJ1-1; D not resolved. Germline values: CDR1 MRHNA, CDR2 SNTAGT. The CDR3 covers 9 residues.

The CDR3 protein is CASSPGSGLADSYEQYF. DNA of the CDR3: TGTGCCAGCTCACCGGGGTCGGGACTAGCGGACTCCTACGAGCAGTACTTC. The chain employs TRBV18 and TRBJ2-7, with 11 bases aligning to TRBD2. CDR3 size: 17 residues. The ends lost 3 bases at V and 0 bases at J; junction bases unmatched: 7. The germline CDR1 and CDR2 sequences are KGHSH and LQKENI.

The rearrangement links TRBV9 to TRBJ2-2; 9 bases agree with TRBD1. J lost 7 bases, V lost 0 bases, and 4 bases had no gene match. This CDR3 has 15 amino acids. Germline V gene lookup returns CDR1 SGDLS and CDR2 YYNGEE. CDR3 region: CASSVGTGVGGELFF. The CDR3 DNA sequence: TGTGCCAGCAGCGTAGGGACAGGGGTTGGCGGGGAGCTGTTTTTT.

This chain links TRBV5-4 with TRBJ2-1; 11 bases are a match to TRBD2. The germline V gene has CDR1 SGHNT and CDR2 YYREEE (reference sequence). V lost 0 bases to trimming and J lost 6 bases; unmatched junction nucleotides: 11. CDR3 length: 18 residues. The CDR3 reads CASSLDTPSGRYGNEQFF. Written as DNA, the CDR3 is TGTGCCAGCAGCTTGGATACTCCTAGCGGGAGGTATGGCAATGAGCAGTTCTTC.

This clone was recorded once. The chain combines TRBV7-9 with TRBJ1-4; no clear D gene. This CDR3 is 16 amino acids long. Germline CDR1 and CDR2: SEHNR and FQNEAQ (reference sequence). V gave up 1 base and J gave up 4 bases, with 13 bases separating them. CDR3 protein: CASSLGDTLLNEKLFF. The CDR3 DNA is TGTGCCAGCAGCTTAGGCGACACGCTCCTTAATGAAAAACTGTTTTTT. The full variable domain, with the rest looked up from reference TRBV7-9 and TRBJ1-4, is DTGVSQNPRHKITKRGQNVTFRCDPISEHNRLYWYRQTLGQGPEFLTYFQNEAQLEKSRLLSDRFSAERPKGSFSTLEIQRTEQGDSAMYLCASSLGDTLLNEKLFFGSGTQLSVL.

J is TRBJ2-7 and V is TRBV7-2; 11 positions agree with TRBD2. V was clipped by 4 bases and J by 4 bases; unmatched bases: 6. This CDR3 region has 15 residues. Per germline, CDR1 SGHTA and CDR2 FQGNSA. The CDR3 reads CASSSLAGEGYEQYF. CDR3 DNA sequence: TGTGCCAGCAGCTCACTAGCGGGAGAAGGTTACGAGCAGTACTTC.

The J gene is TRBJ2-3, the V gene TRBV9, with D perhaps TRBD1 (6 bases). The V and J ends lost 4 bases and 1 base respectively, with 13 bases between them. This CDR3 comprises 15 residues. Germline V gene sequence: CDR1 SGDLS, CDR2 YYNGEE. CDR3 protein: CASSYLGGGTDTQYF. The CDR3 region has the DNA TGTGCCAGCAGCTATCTAGGGGGAGGCACAGATACGCAGTATTTT.

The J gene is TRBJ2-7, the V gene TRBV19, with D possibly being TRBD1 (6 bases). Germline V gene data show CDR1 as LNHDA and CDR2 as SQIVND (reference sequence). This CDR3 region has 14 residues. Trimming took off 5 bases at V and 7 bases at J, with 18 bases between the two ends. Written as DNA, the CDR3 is TGTGCCAGTAGTGATCGGCAGGGGATGAGAGAGCAGTACTTC. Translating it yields CASSDRQGMREQYF.

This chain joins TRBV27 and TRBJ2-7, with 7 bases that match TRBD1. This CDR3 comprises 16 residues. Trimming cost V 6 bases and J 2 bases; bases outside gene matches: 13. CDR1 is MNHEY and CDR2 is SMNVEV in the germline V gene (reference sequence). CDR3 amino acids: CASSRRLQGRTYEQYF. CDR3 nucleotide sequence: TGTGCCAGCAGCCGTCGGCTACAGGGGCGAACCTACGAGCAGTACTTC.

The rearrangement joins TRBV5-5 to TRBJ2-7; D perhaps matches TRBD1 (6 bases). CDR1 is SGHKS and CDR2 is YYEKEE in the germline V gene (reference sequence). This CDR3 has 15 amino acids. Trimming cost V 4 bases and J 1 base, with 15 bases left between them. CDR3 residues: CASSRTRGGSYEQYF. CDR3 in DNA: TGTGCCAGCAGCAGAACCAGGGGCGGGTCCTACGAGCAGTACTTC.

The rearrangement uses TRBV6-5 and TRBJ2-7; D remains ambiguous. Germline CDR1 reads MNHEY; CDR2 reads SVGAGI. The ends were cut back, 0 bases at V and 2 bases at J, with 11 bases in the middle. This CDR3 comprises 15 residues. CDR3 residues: CASSYSLADPYEQYF. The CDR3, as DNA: TGTGCCAGCAGTTACTCGTTAGCCGATCCCTACGAGCAGTACTTC.

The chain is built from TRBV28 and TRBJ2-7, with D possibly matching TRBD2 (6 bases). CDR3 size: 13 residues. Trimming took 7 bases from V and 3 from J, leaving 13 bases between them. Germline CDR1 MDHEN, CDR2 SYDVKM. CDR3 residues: CASIGSPNYEQYF. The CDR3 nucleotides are TGTGCCAGCATCGGGAGTCCGAACTACGAGCAGTACTTC.